This T cell receptor (beta chain) was obtained from a study of glioma-infiltrating T cells after dendritic cell vaccination. Study overall: Dendritic cell vaccination trial patients had either newly diagnosed or recurrent glioblastoma. Three intradermal dendritic cell vaccine injections were given every two weeks.

Time point indicated: after dendritic cell vaccination, including at tumor progression/relapse. Primers: 60 V beta forward and 13 J beta reverse. Sequenced by immunoSEQ multiplex PCR; TCRdb stores in-frame clones only, minus some. This sample yields about 50,000 clones, of which more than 75% are seen a single time; just under 9% belongs to the top ten. On this clone: Its antigen is undetermined.

General observations from the study: The cohort had few patients with full blood and tumor sets.

V was cut by 3 bases and J by 4 bases, with 22 bases left in between. This CDR3 region has 17 residues. Germline values: CDR1 SGDLS, CDR2 YYNGEE. The chain is built from TRBV9 and TRBJ2-5; possibly TRBD2 for D (5 bases). The receptor comes from a human donor with glioblastoma. Sequences were derived from blood, sampled after dendritic cell vaccination. The CDR3 DNA reads TGTGCCAGCAGCGCCCGAGGGATTGGGTCTGGGTTAGAGACCCAGTACTTC. Its translation is CASSARGIGSGLETQYF.